This T cell receptor beta chain was sequenced for a study of blood T cell repertoires in COVID-19 (dated by TCRdb to 2018 to 2021). In terms of the full investigation: Collaborator samples came from the United States, Italy and Spain and covered acute and convalescent phases of COVID-19. The material from the prospective study consisted of cDNA or gDNA derived from T cells, B-cell-depleted T cells, or PBMCs. Deeply sampled blood TCRbeta repertoires from subjects exposed to, actively infected with, or recovered from COVID-19 were included in the dataset. The repertoires were made available in a free public database intended to serve as a resource for research on the immune response to SARS-CoV-2. The samples were drawn from two sources: the first 160 participants of the ongoing ImmuneRACE study, and 950 to 1,500 subjects contributed by 6 global collaborators. The sample metadata nearly always contained a de-identified subject ID, COVID-19 status, age in years and sex. Where available, HLA class I and class II types were taken from metadata supplied by the sample provider and were not determined by assay-based typing.

V is pared back by 6 bases and J by 1 base, with 12 bases lying between the germline termini. CDR1 ENHRY and CDR2 SYGVKD were looked up in the germline V gene. The CDR3 spans 14 residues, from the cysteine through the phenylalanine. CDR3 DNA only is kept here, 42 bases in frame from base 1. The investigation overall reported the following: Clinical and demographic metadata were provided uncurated, with the amount varying by source and participant.

This clone was counted between two and nine times. Which antigen it targets is not known. No base-level quality is on record; no much larger clone is a single base apart. TCRbeta CDR3 regions were amplified from genomic DNA using the immunoSEQ Assay, a bias-controlled multiplex PCR. On the study's bioinformatics: Nucleated cell counts per sample were estimated from amplification of reference gene primers within the assay. To quantify the absolute abundance of each unique TCRbeta CDR3 rearrangement, sequence reads were collapsed and filtered. For each sample, productive Simpson clonality was calculated by taking the square root of Simpson's diversity index across productive rearrangements. The table was pulled from immuneACCESS by TCRdb, which kept in-frame rearrangements only. Such tables lose some clones; where checked, under half of the loss comes from unresolved V genes, and the rest has no known cause. V, J and clone size derive from that table, while D and trimming were established from the DNA sequence. The sample table shows 150,000 to 200,000 clones, and almost 80% are seen once. Clones ranked in the top ten supply 17% of the sample.

The collaborating institutions used their own protocols to collect whole blood in K2EDTA tubes. For TCRbeta analysis, collaborator samples were shipped as frozen whole blood, as isolated PBMCs, or as DNA extracted from either sample type. Recombination linked TRBV10-3 to TRBJ1-1, with an unclear D gene assignment. Sequencing was done on a sample of peripheral blood. The TCR sequence derives from a man aged 55 to 70 with active or convalescent COVID-19. The CDR3 sequence is CAISPGEQNTEAFF. The DNA sequence is TGTGCCATCAGCCCCGGGGAGCAGAACACTGAAGCTTTCTTT.